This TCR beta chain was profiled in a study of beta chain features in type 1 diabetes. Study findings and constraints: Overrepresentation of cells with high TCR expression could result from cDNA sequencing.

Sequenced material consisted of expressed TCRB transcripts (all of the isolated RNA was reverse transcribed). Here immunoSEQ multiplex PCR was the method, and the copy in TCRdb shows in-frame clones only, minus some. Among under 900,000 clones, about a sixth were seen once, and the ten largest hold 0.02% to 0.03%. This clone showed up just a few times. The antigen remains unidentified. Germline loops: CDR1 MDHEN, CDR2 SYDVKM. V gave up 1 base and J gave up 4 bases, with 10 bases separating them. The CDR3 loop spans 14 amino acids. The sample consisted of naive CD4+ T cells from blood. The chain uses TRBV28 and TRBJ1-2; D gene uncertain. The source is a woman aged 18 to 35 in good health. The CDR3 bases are TGTGCCAGCAGTTTATCGGGGTCCAGCTATGGCTACACCTTC. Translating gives CASSLSGSSYGYTF.